This TCR beta chain was sequenced during a study of blood T cell repertoires in COVID-19. Study in general: Samples came from the United States, Italy and Spain, spanning acute and convalescent COVID-19.

Per germline, CDR1 MRHNA and CDR2 SNTAGT. The V and J ends lost 7 bases and 5 bases, in that order; junction bases with no gene match: 7. There are 14 residues in the CDR3. In the study's own analysis: It was from reference gene primer amplification that nucleated cell counts were estimated. Sequenced by immunoSEQ multiplex PCR; TCRdb stores in-frame clones only, minus some. From that table come the V and J calls and clone size; the DNA was used to work out D and trimming. The sample gives 110,000 or so clones, 85% of which show up once; about 12% is in the top ten. The sample was peripheral blood. The TCR comes from a human donor in a cohort sampled during active COVID-19. The chain recombines TRBV6-4 with TRBJ1-1; 10 bases agree with TRBD1. CDR3: CASKGTGEWTEAFF. The DNA for the CDR3 is TGTGCCAGCAAGGGGACAGGGGAATGGACTGAAGCTTTCTTT.